This T cell receptor (beta chain) was identified in a study of CD8+ T cells in alopecia areata. Whole-study context: It was oral tofacitinib, at 5 to 10 mg twice daily, that treated patients received. Tofacitinib therapy lasting 6 to 18 months was followed by 6 months off drug.

Note on this clone: The antigen is undetermined.

Treatment indicated: oral pan-JAK inhibitor, 5-10 mg twice daily. Per the germline V gene, CDR1 is SGDLS and CDR2 is YYNGEE. The CDR3 totals 15 residues. V lost 0 bases to trimming and J lost 1 base, with 10 bases between them. Points from the study as a whole: Scalp and blood samples kept many expanded lesional clones throughout tofacitinib.

Isolated RNA was reverse transcribed into cDNA used as the sequencing template. Measured with immunoSEQ multiplex PCR; TCRdb has only the in-frame clones, and not every one. The sample lists some 150,000 clones, roughly 50% occurring once. This specimen was CD8+ T cells sorted from blood, taken at week 4, from a patient treated with tofacitinib. The source of this sequence is a human donor with alopecia areata. The rearrangement joins TRBV9 to TRBJ1-1; D is ambiguous. Here the CDR3 reads CASSVVVSSNTEAFF. CDR3 DNA: TGTGCCAGCAGCGTAGTCGTCAGTTCGAACACTGAAGCTTTCTTT.